Presented here are 29 T cell receptor beta chains from one specimen sequenced in a study of blood T cell repertoires in COVID-19. Libraries were prepared by immunoSEQ multiplex PCR; TCRdb keeps only in-frame clonotypes and omits some of them. The sample yields 60,000 to 65,000 clones, 74% seen once. The sample was peripheral blood. The receptors here all came from a woman of 80 years or more with acute or convalescent COVID-19.

The chain recombines TRBV18 with TRBJ1-3; D gene uncertain. Trimming removed 5 bases at V and 6 bases at J, with 20 bases between. CDR1 KGHSH and CDR2 LQKENI come from the germline V gene. The CDR3 runs 16 residues. This CDR3 reads CASSTILRGAENTIYF. CDR3 DNA sequence: TGTGCCAGCTCAACCATACTAAGAGGCGCCGAAAACACCATATATTTT. The full variable domain, in which reference TRBV18 and TRBJ1-3 provide the parts outside the CDR3, is NAGVMQNPRHLVRRRGQEARLRCSPMKGHSHVYWYRQLPEEGLKFMVYLQKENIIDESGMPKERFSAEFPKEGPSILRIQQVVRGDSAAYFCASSTILRGAENTIYFGEGSWLTVV.

This chain joins TRBV7-8 and TRBJ2-5; 15 bases map to TRBD2. This CDR3 has 16 residues. Germline CDR1 SGHVS, CDR2 FQNEAQ. The V segment lost 5 bases and the J segment 5 bases; nucleotides outside the gene matches: 6. The CDR3 nucleotides are TGTGCCAGCAGCCGAGGACTAGCGGGGGGGAGGGAGACCCAGTACTTC. Protein product: CASSRGLAGGRETQYF.

The chain has TRBV27 and TRBJ1-5, with TRBD1 matching 7 bases. CDR1 and CDR2 from the germline V gene are MNHEY and SMNVEV (reference sequence). V dropped 5 bases and J dropped 6; count of bases not matched to a gene: 4. CDR3 length: 13 residues. Here the CDR3 reads CASSHDRVQPQHF. Written as DNA, the CDR3 is TGTGCCAGCAGTCACGACAGGGTTCAGCCCCAGCATTTT.

This clone was found a few times. The chain is built from TRBV19 and TRBJ1-1, with 9 bases aligning to TRBD1. The CDR3 totals 15 residues. The V segment lost 5 bases and the J segment 0 bases; nucleotides outside the gene matches: 4. Germline V CDR1 and CDR2: LNHDA, SQIVND (reference sequence). CDR3 residues: CASSSGTGMNTEAFF. Here the CDR3 DNA reads TGTGCCAGTAGTTCGGGGACAGGGATGAACACTGAAGCTTTCTTT.

The rearrangement uses TRBV20-1 and TRBJ1-2; TRBD1 might be the D (5 bases). The germline V gene encodes CDR1 DFQATT and CDR2 SNEGSKA (reference sequence). Trimming stripped 3 bases from V and 4 bases from J, with 12 bases between. This CDR3 contains 13 residues. CDR3 amino acids: CSASLDSVYGYTF. CDR3 DNA sequence: TGCAGTGCTAGTCTTGACAGCGTCTATGGCTACACCTTC.

This clone was seen a few times. The chain recombines TRBV7-2 with TRBJ1-4; tentatively, D is TRBD1 (5 bases). Trimming left V 6 bases short and J 4 bases short, with 15 bases between. This CDR3 region has 15 residues. Germline assignment: CDR1 SGHTA and CDR2 FQGNSA. The CDR3, as DNA: TGTGCCAGCAGGGCCATGGGGGGGATTAATGAAAAACTGTTTTTT. It specifies CASRAMGGINEKLFF.

This chain joins TRBV5-4 and TRBJ2-3; 7 bases line up with TRBD2. The V gene's germline CDR1 is SGHNT and CDR2 YYREEE (reference sequence). The CDR3 loop spans 15 amino acids. V dropped 0 bases and J dropped 6; count of bases not matched to a gene: 7. The CDR3 region has the DNA TGTGCCAGCAGCTTGGACGGGAGGAATCGGGATACGCAGTATTTT. The encoded protein is CASSLDGRNRDTQYF.

This clone was recorded at least ten times. The rearrangement links TRBV28 to TRBJ2-3; D is ambiguous. This CDR3 spans 12 amino acids. From germline, CDR1 is MDHEN and CDR2 SYDVKM. V lost 6 bases and J lost 6, with 10 bases in between. The CDR3 bases are TGTGCCAGCAGCCCGCCTCGGGATACGCAGTATTTT. It yields the protein CASSPPRDTQYF. Full variable domain (rest looked up from reference TRBV28 and TRBJ2-3): DVKVTQSSRYLVKRTGEKVFLECVQDMDHENMFWYRQDPGLGLRLIYFSYDVKMKEKGDIPEGYSVSREKKERFSLILESASTNQTSMYLCASSPPRDTQYFGPGTRLTVL.

This chain uses TRBV9 with TRBJ2-7; D is uncertain. This CDR3 comprises 13 residues. CDR1 and CDR2 (germline): SGDLS, YYNGEE. V was cut by 4 bases and J by 2 bases, with 10 bases left in between. CDR3 nucleotide sequence: TGTGCCAGCAGCCCCAGTAGCCCCTACGAGCAGTACTTC. It encodes CASSPSSPYEQYF.

The chain joins TRBV19 to TRBJ2-5; D remains unclear. The CDR3 has 16 residues. V lost 2 bases to trimming and J lost 4 bases, with 17 bases between them. Germline V gene data show CDR1 as LNHDA and CDR2 as SQIVND (reference sequence). Here the CDR3 DNA reads TGTGCCAGTAGTATAAAGTCTGGCGGTCCGGGAGAGACCCAGTACTTC. The encoded protein is CASSIKSGGPGETQYF.

This chain connects TRBV28 to TRBJ2-7; no clear D. Per germline, CDR1 MDHEN and CDR2 SYDVKM. The CDR3 runs to 11 residues. The V end lost 6 bases, the J end lost 3 bases, and 6 bases lay between the germline ends. In DNA, the CDR3 is TGTGCCAGCAGCTCCTTCTACGAGCAGTACTTC. As protein: CASSSFYEQYF. The full variable domain, its missing parts supplied by reference TRBV28 and TRBJ2-7, is DVKVTQSSRYLVKRTGEKVFLECVQDMDHENMFWYRQDPGLGLRLIYFSYDVKMKEKGDIPEGYSVSREKKERFSLILESASTNQTSMYLCASSSFYEQYFGPGTRLTVT.

The CDR3 coding sequence is TGTGCCAGCAGCGTGACGGGGAGCCGGGACTATGGCTACACCTTC. Amino acid sequence: CASSVTGSRDYGYTF. The rearrangement uses TRBV9 and TRBJ1-2; D gene unclear. CDR3 size: 15 residues. The germline CDR1 and CDR2 sequences are SGDLS and YYNGEE. With 2 bases removed from V and 3 bases from J, the gap between germline ends came to 14 bases.

V gene TRBV18 combines with J gene TRBJ1-2, with 9 bases matching TRBD1. Germline-derived CDR1 and CDR2 are KGHSH and LQKENI. CDR3 length: 16 amino acids. The trim removed 2 bases at V and 8 bases at J, leaving 12 bases unmatched. This CDR3 reads CASSPAPTGGNNGYTF. DNA of the CDR3: TGTGCCAGCTCACCAGCGCCGACAGGGGGAAACAACGGCTACACCTTC.

The CDR3 coding sequence is TGCAGCGTTGCCCCCGGGGACTACGAGCAGTACTTC. The encoded protein is CSVAPGDYEQYF. The genes are TRBV29-1 and TRBJ2-7; D is possibly TRBD2 (5 bases). V lost 4 bases to trimming and J lost 3 bases, with 10 bases between them. The germline V gene encodes CDR1 SQVTM and CDR2 ANQGSEA. The CDR3 covers 12 residues.

V and J are TRBV19 and TRBJ1-4; 7 bases line up with TRBD1. Germline loops: CDR1 LNHDA, CDR2 SQIVND (reference sequence). Germline trimming cut 2 bases from V and 5 bases from J; bases unmatched to any gene: 5. The CDR3 totals 15 residues. The CDR3 loop reads CASSISKGANEKLFF. CDR3 nucleotide sequence: TGTGCCAGTAGTATAAGCAAGGGGGCCAATGAAAAACTGTTTTTT.

The J gene is TRBJ2-5, the V gene TRBV5-6, with 8 bases matching TRBD1. CDR1 is SGHDT and CDR2 is YYEEEE in the germline V gene. Trimming took 0 bases from V and 6 from J; bases not matched to a gene: 7. The CDR3 extends over 15 amino acids. The CDR3 loop reads CASSLAQGAGQTQYF. CDR3 sequence (DNA): TGTGCCAGCAGCTTGGCGCAGGGGGCCGGTCAGACCCAGTACTTC.

The V call is TRBV28, the J call TRBJ1-4; 7 nucleotides agree with TRBD1. The V and J ends lost 2 bases and 3 bases, in that order; junction bases with no gene match: 3. The CDR3 totals 15 residues. Looked up from germline, CDR1 is MDHEN and CDR2 is SYDVKM. The CDR3 bases are TGTGCCAGCAGTTTACTCCAGGGGGCTAATGAAAAACTGTTTTTT. As protein: CASSLLQGANEKLFF.

This clone was recorded a few times. The genes are TRBV7-2 and TRBJ2-1; 9 bases match TRBD1. Germline assignment: CDR1 SGHTA and CDR2 FQGNSA. The J segment lost 3 bases and the V segment lost 4 bases, leaving 4 bases of the junction unmatched. The CDR3 length is 15 residues. The CDR3 sequence is CASSSDRGGYNEQFF. Here the CDR3 DNA reads TGTGCCAGCAGCTCGGACAGGGGTGGCTACAATGAGCAGTTCTTC.

The rearrangement links TRBV7-6 to TRBJ1-2; no clear D gene. The CDR3 is 13 amino acids. From germline, CDR1 is SGHVS and CDR2 FNYEAQ. V was cut by 4 bases and J by 8 bases, with 14 bases left in between. Here the CDR3 reads CASSSAVGQGYTF. The CDR3 bases are TGTGCCAGCAGCTCAGCGGTGGGCCAGGGCTACACCTTC.

J is TRBJ2-3 and V is TRBV7-2; D is possibly TRBD2 (6 bases). From germline, CDR1 is SGHTA and CDR2 FQGNSA. The CDR3 loop spans 17 amino acids. Trimming shortened V by 1 base and J by 1 base, and 15 bases separated the two germline ends. The CDR3 spells CASSLGPPGAGTDTQYF. The CDR3 DNA follows: TGTGCCAGCAGCTTAGGGCCCCCGGGAGCGGGCACAGATACGCAGTATTTT.

This chain links TRBV6-4 with TRBJ2-3; the D is unclear. The germline V gene has CDR1 MRHNA and CDR2 SNTAGT. The CDR3 runs 15 residues. The V end was cut by 6 bases, the J end by 0 bases, with 13 bases between. For the CDR3, the DNA is TGTGCCAGCAGCCGCGAGTTGTCTAGCACAGATACGCAGTATTTT. This sequence encodes CASSRELSSTDTQYF.

This chain connects TRBV9 to TRBJ1-6; D is possibly TRBD1 (5 bases). From germline, CDR1 is SGDLS and CDR2 YYNGEE. Trimming removed 3 bases from V and 1 base from J, with 8 bases in between. This CDR3 is built from 15 residues. CDR3 bases: TGTGCCAGCAGCGCGGGGGTATCCTATAATTCACCCCTCCACTTT. Protein: CASSAGVSYNSPLHF.

The CDR3 reads CASGPWGMNTEAFF. CDR3 bases: TGTGCCAGCGGACCCTGGGGCATGAACACTGAAGCTTTCTTT. The V call is TRBV27, the J call TRBJ1-1; D may be TRBD1 (5 bases). CDR1 and CDR2 (germline): MNHEY, SMNVEV (reference sequence). The CDR3 covers 14 residues. V dropped 8 bases and J dropped 0 bases, with 13 bases sitting between them.

This clone was counted only a few times. Other DNA sequences in this specimen translate into the identical CDR3. The chain combines TRBV7-9 with TRBJ2-1; 8 bases agree with TRBD2. There are 17 residues in the CDR3. J lost 0 bases, V lost 5 bases, and 9 bases had no gene match. The germline V gene encodes CDR1 SEHNR and CDR2 FQNEAQ (reference sequence). The CDR3 bases are TGTGCCAGCAGCCAACCCCTTAGCGGGATCTCCTACAATGAGCAGTTCTTC. This sequence encodes CASSQPLSGISYNEQFF.

The chain recombines TRBV19 with TRBJ2-1; D call uncertain. V was shortened by 1 base and J by 0 bases, with 13 bases between the two germline ends. The CDR3 is 17 amino acids. The germline V gene has CDR1 LNHDA and CDR2 SQIVND (reference sequence). The CDR3 DNA sequence: TGTGCCAGTAGTATAGGTGCGGCGGCTTTCTCCTACAATGAGCAGTTCTTC. This gives the protein CASSIGAAAFSYNEQFF.

This clone has a count of ten or more. The rearrangement links TRBV19 to TRBJ2-3, with TRBD2 matching 12 bases. Looked up from germline, CDR1 is LNHDA and CDR2 is SQIVND (reference sequence). CDR3 size: 18 residues. The ends lost 0 bases at V and 6 bases at J; junction bases unmatched: 10. The CDR3 sequence: CASSIDSPTSGGSDTQYF. CDR3 nucleotides: TGTGCCAGTAGTATAGATTCCCCGACTAGCGGGGGCTCGGATACGCAGTATTTT.

CDR3 sequence (DNA): TGTGCCAGCAGTATCGGGACTAGCGGGATATACGAGCAGTACTTC. Protein: CASSIGTSGIYEQYF. V usage is TRBV27 and J usage is TRBJ2-7; 13 bases line up with TRBD2. Germline values: CDR1 MNHEY, CDR2 SMNVEV (reference sequence). The CDR3 is 15 residues long. V shed 5 bases, J shed 4 bases, and the junction held 5 bases outside the gene matches.

The V and J genes are TRBV28 and TRBJ1-3, with D possibly being TRBD1 (6 bases). CDR3 size: 15 residues. Germline values: CDR1 MDHEN, CDR2 SYDVKM. The V and J ends lost 7 bases and 4 bases respectively, with 17 bases between them. CDR3 protein: CASILSGTRGNTIYF. The CDR3 DNA reads TGTGCCAGCATACTATCCGGGACACGGGGAAACACCATATATTTT.

This clone was recorded a few times. The chain employs TRBV5-4 and TRBJ2-7; TRBD1 might be the D (8 bases). Trimming took off 0 bases at V and 4 bases at J, with 14 bases between the two ends. This CDR3 contains 15 residues. Germline CDR1 and CDR2: SGHNT and YYREEE (reference sequence). The CDR3 reads CASSLGGGQVYEQYF. The CDR3 region has the DNA TGTGCCAGCAGCTTGGGGGGGGGACAGGTATACGAGCAGTACTTC.